This T cell receptor beta chain comes out of a study of cytomegalovirus exposure and HLA in healthy donors. In the PCR, 60 Vbeta and 13 Jbeta primers were used. This table comes from immunoSEQ multiplex PCR, and its TCRdb copy is limited to in-frame clones, with some not included. The table lists about 120,000 clones, around two thirds of them singletons. Germline CDR1 is MDHEN and CDR2 is SYDVKM. V lost 3 bases and J 2 bases, leaving 17 bases between the germline ends. There are 16 residues in the CDR3. The chain joins TRBV28 to TRBJ2-7; tentative D call: TRBD1 (6 bases). The origin of this receptor is a human donor in good health. The material sequenced was PBMCs. CDR3: CASSLGTRLGAYEQYF. The CDR3 region has the DNA TGTGCCAGCAGTTTGGGGACAAGGTTAGGAGCCTACGAGCAGTACTTC.